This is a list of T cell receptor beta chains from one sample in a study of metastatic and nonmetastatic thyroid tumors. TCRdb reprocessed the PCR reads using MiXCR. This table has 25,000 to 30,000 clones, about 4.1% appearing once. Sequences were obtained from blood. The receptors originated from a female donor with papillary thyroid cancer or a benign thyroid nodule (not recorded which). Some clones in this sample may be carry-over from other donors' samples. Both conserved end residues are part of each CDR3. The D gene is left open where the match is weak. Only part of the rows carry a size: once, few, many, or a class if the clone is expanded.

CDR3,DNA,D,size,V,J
CASSPGEVAEAFF,TGTGCCAGCAGCCCGGGTGAAGTAGCTGAAGCTTTCTTT,NA,few,TRBV7-9,TRBJ1-1
CSARQGGNTGELFF,TGCAGTGCTAGACAAGGGGGAAACACCGGGGAGCTGTTTTTT,NA,NA,TRBV20-1,TRBJ2-2
CASSFGGPYNEQFF,TGTGCCAGCAGTTTTGGGGGCCCCTACAATGAGCAGTTCTTC,NA,NA,TRBV12-3/TRBV12-4,TRBJ2-1
CASSYFGKVTGINQPQHF,TGTGCAAGCAGTTACTTCGGGAAAGTAACGGGTATTAATCAGCCCCAGCATTTT,NA,NA,TRBV6-9,TRBJ1-5
CASSADGSSYNEQFF,TGTGCCAGCAGCGCCGACGGGAGCTCCTACAATGAGCAGTTCTTC,NA,many,TRBV9,TRBJ2-1
CTTWMAGGTEVFF,TGTACCACCTGGATGGCAGGGGGAACTGAAGTTTTCTTT,TRBD1,few,TRBV28,TRBJ1-1
CASSLLTRQETQYF,TGTGCCAGCAGCTTGTTGACTAGACAGGAGACCCAGTACTTC,NA,many,TRBV7-2,TRBJ2-5
CASSLTGADSPLHF,TGTGCCAGCAGCCTTACAGGGGCGGATTCACCCCTCCACTTT,TRBD1,few,TRBV7-9,TRBJ1-6
CASSDSWGVTEAFF,TGTGCCAGCAGCGACTCATGGGGGGTCACTGAAGCTTTCTTT,NA,medium-sized,TRBV6-1,TRBJ1-1
CASSTSSTDTQYF,TGTGCCAGCAGTACGTCCAGCACAGATACGCAGTATTTT,NA,few,TRBV28,TRBJ2-3
CSAISGLNYGYTF,TGCAGTGCTATCTCCGGACTTAACTATGGCTACACCTTC,NA,many,TRBV20-1,TRBJ1-2
CASSLVGAALAPTYEQYF,TGTGCCAGCAGCTTAGTGGGGGCGGCGCTAGCTCCCACTTACGAGCAGTACTTC,NA,NA,TRBV7-8,TRBJ2-7
CASSEADGTGELFF,TGTGCCAGCAGTGAAGCGGATGGGACAGGGGAGCTGTTTTTT,NA,NA,TRBV6-1,TRBJ2-2
CASSLFGSNEQYF,TGCGCCAGCAGCTTGTTCGGGAGCAACGAGCAGTACTTC,NA,many,TRBV5-1,TRBJ2-7
CASSLFSGTGLYNEQFF,TGTGCCAGCAGTTTATTTAGTGGGACAGGACTCTACAATGAGCAGTTCTTC,TRBD1,few,TRBV28,TRBJ2-1
CASSNSGRATDTQYF,TGTGCCAGCAGCAATAGCGGGAGGGCCACAGATACGCAGTATTTT,TRBD2,few,TRBV6-1,TRBJ2-3
CASSVTQGASGYTF,TGTGCCAGCAGTGTAACTCAGGGGGCGTCTGGCTACACCTTC,TRBD1,NA,TRBV28,TRBJ1-2
CASSLVASTGGEYGYTF,TGTGCCAGCAGCTTAGTAGCGTCTACAGGGGGCGAGTATGGCTACACCTTC,TRBD1,few,TRBV11-2,TRBJ1-2
CASSLPGTPREQYF,TGTGCCAGCAGTTTGCCCGGGACCCCTCGCGAGCAGTACTTC,NA,medium-sized,TRBV28,TRBJ2-7
CASSLVTAFQYSNQPQHF,TGTGCCAGCAGCTTAGTTACGGCCTTTCAATATAGCAATCAGCCCCAGCATTTT,NA,many,TRBV7-9,TRBJ1-5
CASRPDDRVDEQYF,TGTGCCAGCAGGCCCGATGACAGGGTTGACGAGCAGTACTTC,TRBD1,many,TRBV7-8,TRBJ2-7
CASRRNRDHEQYF,TGTGCCAGCAGGCGTAACAGGGACCACGAGCAGTACTTC,NA,medium-sized,TRBV6-1,TRBJ2-7
CASSWDTIGYTF,TGTGCCAGCAGTTGGGACACCATAGGCTACACCTTC,NA,many,TRBV2,TRBJ1-2
CASSRTGFGNQPQHF,TGTGCCAGCAGCCGCACAGGGTTTGGCAATCAGCCCCAGCATTTT,NA,few,TRBV3-1,TRBJ1-5
CSASWGRECQPQHF,TGCAGTGCTAGTTGGGGAAGGGAGTGTCAGCCCCAGCATTTT,NA,few,TRBV20-1,TRBJ1-5
CASSDYNEQFF,TGTGCCAGCAGCGATTACAATGAGCAGTTCTTC,NA,many,TRBV5-6,TRBJ2-1